This TCR beta chain was retrieved from a study of blood T cell repertoires in COVID-19 (dated by TCRdb to 2018 to 2021). For the wider study: Samples from collaborators originated in the United States, Italy and Spain and spanned both the acute and convalescent phases of COVID-19. The prospective study material was composed of cDNA or gDNA derived from T cells, B-cell-depleted T cells, or PBMCs. Subjects who had been exposed to COVID-19, were actively infected with it, or had recovered from it provided the deeply sampled blood TCRbeta repertoires that made up the dataset. The repertoires were made available in a free public database intended to serve as a resource for research on the immune response to SARS-CoV-2. The samples were drawn from the first 160 participants of the ongoing ImmuneRACE study and from 1,254 subjects provided by 6 global collaborators. Sample metadata almost always included a de-identified subject ID, COVID-19 status, age in years and sex. HLA class I and class II types, where available, came from metadata supplied by the sample provider rather than from assay-based typing. Beyond this particular receptor, the publication reports: The amount of clinical and demographic metadata varied by source and participant and was provided uncurated.

About this clone: This clone's antigen is unknown. Base-call qualities are not available, and no considerably larger clone is one nucleotide away.

TCRbeta CDR3 regions were amplified from genomic DNA by means of the immunoSEQ Assay, a bias-controlled multiplex PCR. On the authors' methods: Nucleated cell counts per sample were estimated from amplification of reference gene primers within the assay. To quantify the absolute abundance of each unique TCRbeta CDR3 rearrangement, sequence reads were collapsed and filtered. Productive Simpson clonality was computed per sample as the square root of Simpson's diversity index over productive rearrangements. The clones in this table, taken by TCRdb from immuneACCESS, are in-frame only. Not every clone is retained; where verified, under half of the shortfall comes from an unresolved V gene, and the cause of the rest is unknown. From that table come the V and J calls and clone size; the DNA was used to work out D and trimming. Present in this sample are approximately 300,000 clones, nearly 90% of which were seen just once. The ten largest clones capture over 3.5% of the sample.

Participants in the prospective study were enrolled through a virtual design, were aged about 18 to 89 years, and lived in under 25 United States geographic areas. In the prospective study, participants were assigned to cohorts based on the clinical history participants reported in a screening survey and a study questionnaire. Mobile phlebotomists in the prospective study collected whole blood, serum and a nasopharyngeal or oropharyngeal swab from every participant. Additional blood draws and questionnaires over an approximately two-month period could optionally be provided by prospective study participants. Before DNA extraction, blood samples from the prospective study were shipped at room temperature or frozen. Input material: PBMCs or T cells enriched from blood (not recorded which). The origin of this receptor is a woman aged 18 to 35 with acute COVID-19.

For the CDR3, the sequence is CASSLPEGAPSTDTQYF. DNA sequence: TGTGCCAGCAGTTTGCCCGAAGGGGCCCCAAGCACAGATACGCAGTATTTT. The sequence joins TRBV28 to TRBJ2-3; tentative D gene TRBD1, with 5 bases matching. V and J are truncated by 3 bases and 0 bases respectively, leaving an intervening sequence of 16 bases. Including cysteine and phenylalanine, the CDR3 has 17 amino acids. The sequence is cut down to CDR3 DNA, 51 bases in frame from base 1. CDR1 and CDR2, looked up from the germline V gene, are MDHEN and SYDVKM.